A selection of T cell receptor beta chains follows, all from one sample in a study of blood T cell repertoires in COVID-19. Profiled with immunoSEQ multiplex PCR; TCRdb holds only in-frame clones, not every one. The sample contains over 200,000 clones, about 85% of which appear only once. The sequencing sample was made of PBMCs or T cells enriched from blood (not recorded which). The origin of the receptors is a man between 40 and 49 years old who had recovered from COVID-19. The CDR3 runs from the conserved cysteine through the conserved F or W. D genes are given only for firm matches. Size tells how often a clone was seen (once, few, many) or the class of an expanded clone, and some rows leave it out.

- TRBJ1-2 TRBV29-1 - TGCAGCGTTGGCGAGAACTATGGCTACACCTTC CSVGENYGYTF
once TRBJ1-5 TRBV6-6 - TGTGCCAGCAGGCTGACACCCAATCAGCCCCAGCATTTT CASRLTPNQPQHF
- TRBJ2-6 TRBV9 - TGTGCCAGCAGCAACGAACTAAGCTCTGGGGCCAACGTCCTGACTTTC CASSNELSSGANVLTF
- TRBJ2-7 TRBV28 TRBD1 TGTGCCAGCAAACTCCGGGACAGCACCTCCATGCAGTACTTC CASKLRDSTSMQYF
- TRBJ1-4 TRBV30 TRBD1 TGTGCCTGGACCGAAAGGGGCCGGGGACAGGGAGGGAAACTGTTTTTT CAWTERGRGQGGKLFF
- TRBJ2-1 TRBV6-5 - TGTGCCAGCAGAAGTATTAACAGGGGGGGGAATGAGCAGTTCTTC CASRSINRGGNEQFF
- TRBJ2-5 TRBV4-2 TRBD2 TGTGCCAGCAGCCAAGACTCGGCTAGCGGGAGGTTAGAGACCCAGTACTTC CASSQDSASGRLETQYF
- TRBJ2-7 TRBV10-3 - TGTGCCATACGGGACATAGCCTACGAGCAGTACTTC CAIRDIAYEQYF
- TRBJ2-1 TRBV19 TRBD2 TGTGCCAGTAGTAGGGCTAGCGGGAGGATGGGTGAGCAGTTCTTC CASSRASGRMGEQFF
- TRBJ1-4 TRBV15 - TGTGCCACCAGCAGAGGGGGGGGAGGGAATGAAAAACTGTTTTTT CATSRGGGGNEKLFF
- TRBJ1-4 TRBV7-2 - TGTGCCAGCAGCTTAGAAGGGGGTGGGGAAAAACTGTTTTTT CASSLEGGGEKLFF
- TRBJ2-6 TRBV5-8 - TGTGCCAGCAGCTCGAGTTACTCTGGGGCCAACGTCCTGACTTTC CASSSSYSGANVLTF
- TRBJ1-5 TRBV2 TRBD1 TGTGCCAGCAGTAGGGACAGAGGCAATCAGCCCCAGCATTTT CASSRDRGNQPQHF
- TRBJ2-3 TRBV13 TRBD1 TGTGCCAGCAGCACGCGGGACAGGGGGAACACAGATACGCAGTATTTT CASSTRDRGNTDTQYF
- TRBJ2-1 TRBV18 TRBD2 TGTGCCAGCGGGACTAGCGGCGACAATGAGCAGTTCTTC CASGTSGDNEQFF
few TRBJ2-7 TRBV6-5 TRBD2 TGTGCCAGCAGTTATACGACCAGGACTAGCGGGAACGAGCAGTACTTC CASSYTTRTSGNEQYF
- TRBJ1-5 TRBV7-8 - TGTGCCAGCAGCTTAGACAGGACAAATCAGCCCCAGCATTTT CASSLDRTNQPQHF
- TRBJ1-4 TRBV5-1 - TGCGCCAGCTCACCCCGGGCAGGAGGAGAAAAACTGTTTTTT CASSPRAGGEKLFF
- TRBJ2-7 TRBV7-6 TRBD1 TGTGCCAGCAGCTTAGCGCCGGGACAGGGTGGGTCCTACGAGCAGTACTTC CASSLAPGQGGSYEQYF
- TRBJ2-1 TRBV6-4 TRBD2 TGTGCCAGCAGTGCGGGGGAGACTAGCGATGAGCAGTTCTTC CASSAGETSDEQFF
- TRBJ2-1 TRBV5-5 TRBD2 TGTGCCAGCAGCTTGATTGGGACTAGCGGCTACAATGAGCAGTTCTTC CASSLIGTSGYNEQFF
- TRBJ2-2 TRBV18 TRBD1 TGTGCCAGCTCACCGAGGACAGGGTTCGCCGGGGAGCTGTTTTTT CASSPRTGFAGELFF
- TRBJ1-5 TRBV5-5 - TGTGCCAGCAGCTTGACGTGGCAGGTTATAGAGCCCCAGCATTTT CASSLTWQVIEPQHF
- TRBJ2-1 TRBV6-5 - TGTGCCTCAAAAAACCGGGTTGAGCAGTTCTTC CASKNRVEQFF
- TRBJ2-2 TRBV6-2/TRBV6-3 - TGTGCCAGCAGCGGACCGGGACACAATTCGAACACCGGGGAGCTGTTTTTT CASSGPGHNSNTGELFF
once TRBJ1-6 TRBV4-2 - TGTGCCAGCAGCCTTCCGAAGGCGGGAAATTCACCCCTCCACTTT CASSLPKAGNSPLHF
- TRBJ1-1 TRBV28 TRBD1 TGTGCCAGCAGACTGGGACAGGGTAACGGGAACACTGAAGCTTTCTTT CASRLGQGNGNTEAFF
- TRBJ1-5 TRBV7-9 - TGTGCCAGCAGCTCGGGGTCAGATAGCAATCAGCCCCAGCATTTT CASSSGSDSNQPQHF
- TRBJ2-5 TRBV5-8 - TGTGCCAGCAGCTTGGGGGTGCGGGTTGAGACCCAGTACTTC CASSLGVRVETQYF
- TRBJ1-2 TRBV29-1 - TGCAGCGTTGAAGCCCACAGCTATGGCTACACCTTC CSVEAHSYGYTF
- TRBJ2-7 TRBV10-3 TRBD2 TGTGCCATCAAAGCTAGCGGCCCCTACGAGCAGTACTTC CAIKASGPYEQYF
- TRBJ2-1 TRBV2 TRBD2 TGTGCCAGCAGTTTTTATAGGCTAGCGGGAGCAAACTACAATGAGCAGTTCTTC CASSFYRLAGANYNEQFF
- TRBJ2-1 TRBV28 - TGTGCCAGCAGTCAAACGGGACTTTTTAGCTCCTACAATGAGCAGTTCTTC CASSQTGLFSSYNEQFF
- TRBJ2-5 TRBV7-2 - TGTGCCAGCAGCACACCGGGAAGGACCCAGTACTTC CASSTPGRTQYF
- TRBJ2-7 TRBV18 TRBD2 TGTGCCAGCTCAGGAGGGACTACCTACGAGCAGTACTTC CASSGGTTYEQYF
- TRBJ2-3 TRBV30 TRBD1 TGTGCCACAATGACAGGGTTTTGGACAGATACGCAGTATTTT CATMTGFWTDTQYF
- TRBJ2-7 TRBV7-2 TRBD1 TGTGCCAGCAGCCCCGGGACAGCATCTCGCGAGCAGTACTTC CASSPGTASREQYF
- TRBJ2-7 TRBV27 TRBD1 TGTGCCAGCACCTCATTGCCAGGGGGCCACGAGCAGTACTTC CASTSLPGGHEQYF
- TRBJ2-4 TRBV6-1 - TGTGCCAGCAGTGAAAGTCAACAGGGAGCCAAAAACATTCAGTACTTC CASSESQQGAKNIQYF
- TRBJ1-1 TRBV28 TRBD1 TGTGCCAGCAGTTATAGGGACAGGGGGCACACTGAAGCTTTCTTT CASSYRDRGHTEAFF
once TRBJ2-5 TRBV3-1/TRBV3-2 - TGTGCCAGCAGCCCCGTAGAGGCCTCGAAGACCCAGTACTTC CASSPVEASKTQYF
few TRBJ2-5 TRBV10-3 TRBD2 TGTGCCATCAGTGCATTAGTGACTAGCGGGATCGAGACCCAGTACTTC CAISALVTSGIETQYF
- TRBJ1-2 TRBV24-1 TRBD1 TGTGCCACCAGTGATGAGGACAGGGGGCGTAGTTATGGCTACACCTTC CATSDEDRGRSYGYTF
- TRBJ1-1 TRBV19 - TGTGCCAGTAGCCTGACAGGGAACACTGAAGCTTTCTTT CASSLTGNTEAFF
- TRBJ2-7 TRBV7-6 TRBD2 TGTGCCAGCAGCCCAAGCGGGAGGGCCGCGTACGAGCAGTACTTC CASSPSGRAAYEQYF
- TRBJ2-1 TRBV9 TRBD2 TGTGCCAGCAGTATAGCGGGAGAAGGGGATGAGCAGTTCTTC CASSIAGEGDEQFF
- TRBJ2-5 TRBV2 - TGTGCCAGCAGTCAATCGTCGGGGGCCCAGTACTTC CASSQSSGAQYF
- TRBJ2-7 TRBV10-3 TRBD1 TGTGCCATCAGTGGAGGACAGGGGGCGGGGGAGCAGTACTTC CAISGGQGAGEQYF
- TRBJ1-5 TRBV12-2 - TGTGCAAGGCGTAGAAGAAGCCAGGGGGGCCGCCTTTATAGCAATCAGCCCCAGCATTTT CARRRRSQGGRLYSNQPQHF
- TRBJ2-1 TRBV19 - TGTGCCAGTAGTATAGGGGCTGTATCCTACAATGAGCAGTTCTTC CASSIGAVSYNEQFF
- TRBJ2-3 TRBV13 TRBD2 TGTGCCAGCAGCTTCCTAGCGGGAGACACAGATACGCAGTATTTT CASSFLAGDTDTQYF
- TRBJ2-1 TRBV6-5 TRBD2 TGTGCCGGGGACGGGGGGAGGTCTTCATATGAGCAGTTCTTC CAGDGGRSSYEQFF
- TRBJ2-7 TRBV6-5 - TGTGCCAGCAGTTACCCAGGGACCTACGAGCAGTACTTC CASSYPGTYEQYF
- TRBJ1-4 TRBV7-9 TRBD1 TGTGCCAGCAGCTTGGGACAGGGGAATGAAAAACTGTTTTTT CASSLGQGNEKLFF
- TRBJ2-7 TRBV7-2 TRBD1 TGTGCCAGCAGCTTGGTTGGGACAGGACTGCAGTACTTC CASSLVGTGLQYF
once TRBJ2-1 TRBV11-3 - TGTGCCAGCAGCTTAGATCCCCAGGGGTACAATGAGCAGTTCTTC CASSLDPQGYNEQFF
- TRBJ2-1 TRBV5-4 - TGTGCCAGCAGAACCGGAGGAGATGAGCAGTTCTTC CASRTGGDEQFF